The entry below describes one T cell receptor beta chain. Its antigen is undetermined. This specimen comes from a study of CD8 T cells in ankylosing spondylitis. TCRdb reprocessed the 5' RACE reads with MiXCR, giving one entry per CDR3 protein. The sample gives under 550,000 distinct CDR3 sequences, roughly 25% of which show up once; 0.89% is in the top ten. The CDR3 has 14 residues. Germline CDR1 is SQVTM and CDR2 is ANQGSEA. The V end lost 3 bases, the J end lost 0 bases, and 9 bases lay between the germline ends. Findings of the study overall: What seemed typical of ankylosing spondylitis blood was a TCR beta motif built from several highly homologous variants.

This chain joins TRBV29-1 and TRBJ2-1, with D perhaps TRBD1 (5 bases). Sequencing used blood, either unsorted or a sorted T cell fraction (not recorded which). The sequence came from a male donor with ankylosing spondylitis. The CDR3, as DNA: TGCAGCGTTGAGGGGCGCAGCTCCTACAATGAGCAGTTCTTC. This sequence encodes CSVEGRSSYNEQFF.